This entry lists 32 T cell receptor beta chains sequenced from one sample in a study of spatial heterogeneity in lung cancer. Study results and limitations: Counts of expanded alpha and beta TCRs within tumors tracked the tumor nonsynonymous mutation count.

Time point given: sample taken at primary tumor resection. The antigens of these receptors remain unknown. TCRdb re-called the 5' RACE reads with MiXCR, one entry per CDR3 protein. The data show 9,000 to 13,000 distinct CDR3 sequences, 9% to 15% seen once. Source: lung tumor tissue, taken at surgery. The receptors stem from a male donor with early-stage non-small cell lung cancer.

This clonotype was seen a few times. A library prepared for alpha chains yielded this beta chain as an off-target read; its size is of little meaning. DNA of the CDR3: TGTGCCAGCCGCCCTGGAGGGGTCGGAACCGAGCAGTACTTC. Amino acids: CASRPGGVGTEQYF. The chain is built from TRBV27 and TRBJ2-7; D is possibly TRBD2 (6 bases). The germline V and J ends were trimmed by 8 bases and 6 bases, with 20 bases remaining between them. Looked up from germline, CDR1 is MNHEY and CDR2 is SMNVEV (reference sequence). This CDR3 contains 14 residues.

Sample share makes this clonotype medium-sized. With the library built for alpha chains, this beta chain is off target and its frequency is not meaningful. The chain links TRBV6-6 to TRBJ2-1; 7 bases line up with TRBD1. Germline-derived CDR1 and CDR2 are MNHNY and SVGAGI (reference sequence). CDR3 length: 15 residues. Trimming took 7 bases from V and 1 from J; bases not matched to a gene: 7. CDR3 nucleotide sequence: TGTGCCAGCACCCCAGGGGGAAAGTCCTACAATGAGCAGTTCTTC. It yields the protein CASTPGGKSYNEQFF.

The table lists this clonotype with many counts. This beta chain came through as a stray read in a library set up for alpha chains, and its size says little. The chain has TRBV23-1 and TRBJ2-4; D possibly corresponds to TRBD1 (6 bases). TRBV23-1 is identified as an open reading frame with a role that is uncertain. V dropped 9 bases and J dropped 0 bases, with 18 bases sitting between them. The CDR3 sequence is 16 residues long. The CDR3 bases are TGCGCCAGGAGCCACAGGGAACACCTAGCCAAAAACATTCAGTACTTC. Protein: CARSHREHLAKNIQYF.

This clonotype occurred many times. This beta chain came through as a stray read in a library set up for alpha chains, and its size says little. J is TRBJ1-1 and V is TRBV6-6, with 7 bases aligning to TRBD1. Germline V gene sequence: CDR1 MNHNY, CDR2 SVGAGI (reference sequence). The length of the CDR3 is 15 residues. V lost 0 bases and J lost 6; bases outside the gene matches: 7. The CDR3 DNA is TGTGCCAGCAGTTACTCCGCAGGGGGTATCGCTGAAGCTTTCTTT. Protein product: CASSYSAGGIAEAFF.

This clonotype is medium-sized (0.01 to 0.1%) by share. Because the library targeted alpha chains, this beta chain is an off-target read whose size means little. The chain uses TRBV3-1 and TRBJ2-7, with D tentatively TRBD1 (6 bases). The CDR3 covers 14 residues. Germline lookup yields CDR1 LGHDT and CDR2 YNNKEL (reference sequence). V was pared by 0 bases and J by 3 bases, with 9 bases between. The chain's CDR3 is CASSQEPGHYEQYF. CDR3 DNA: TGTGCCAGCAGCCAAGAACCGGGACACTACGAGCAGTACTTC.

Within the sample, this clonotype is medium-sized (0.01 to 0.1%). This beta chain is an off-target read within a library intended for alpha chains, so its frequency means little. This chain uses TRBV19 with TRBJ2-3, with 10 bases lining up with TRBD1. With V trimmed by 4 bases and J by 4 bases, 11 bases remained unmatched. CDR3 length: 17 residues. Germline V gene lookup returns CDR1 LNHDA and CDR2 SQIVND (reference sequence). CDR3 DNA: TGTGCCAGTAGTACCCGAACGACAGGGGGCGCCCCAGATACGCAGTATTTT. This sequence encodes CASSTRTTGGAPDTQYF. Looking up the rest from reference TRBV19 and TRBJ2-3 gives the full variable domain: DGGITQSPKYLFRKEGQNVTLSCEQNLNHDAMYWYRQDPGQGLRLIYYSQIVNDFQKGDIAEGYSVSREKKESFPLTVTSAQKNPTAFYLCASSTRTTGGAPDTQYFGPGTRLTVL.

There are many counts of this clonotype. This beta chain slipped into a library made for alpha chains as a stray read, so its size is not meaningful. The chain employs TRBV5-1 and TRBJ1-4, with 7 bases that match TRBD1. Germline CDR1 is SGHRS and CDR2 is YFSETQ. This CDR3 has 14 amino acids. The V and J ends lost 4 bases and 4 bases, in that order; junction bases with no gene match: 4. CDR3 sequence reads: CASSGGQSNEKLFF. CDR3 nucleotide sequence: TGCGCCAGCAGCGGGGGACAGAGTAATGAAAAACTGTTTTTT.

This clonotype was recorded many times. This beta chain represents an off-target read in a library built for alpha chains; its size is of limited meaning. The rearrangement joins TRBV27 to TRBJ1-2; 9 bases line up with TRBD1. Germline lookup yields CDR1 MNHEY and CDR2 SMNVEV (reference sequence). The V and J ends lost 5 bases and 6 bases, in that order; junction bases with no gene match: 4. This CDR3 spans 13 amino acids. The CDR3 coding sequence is TGTGCCAGCAGTCGACAGGGGGAGGATGGCTACACCTTC. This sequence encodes CASSRQGEDGYTF.

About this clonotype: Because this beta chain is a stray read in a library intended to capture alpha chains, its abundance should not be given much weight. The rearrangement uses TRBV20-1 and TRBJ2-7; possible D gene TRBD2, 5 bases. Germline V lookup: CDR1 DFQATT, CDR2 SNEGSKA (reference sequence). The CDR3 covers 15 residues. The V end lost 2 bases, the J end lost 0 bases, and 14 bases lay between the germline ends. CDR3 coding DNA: TGCAGTGCTAGACACCGCCAGCGGAACTCCTACGAGCAGTACTTC. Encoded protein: CSARHRQRNSYEQYF.

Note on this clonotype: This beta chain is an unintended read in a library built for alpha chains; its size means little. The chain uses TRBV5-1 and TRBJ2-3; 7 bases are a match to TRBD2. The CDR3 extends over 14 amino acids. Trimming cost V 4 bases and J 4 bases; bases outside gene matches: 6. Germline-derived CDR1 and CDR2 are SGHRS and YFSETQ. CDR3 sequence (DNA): TGCGCCAGCAGCACCGCGAGCGGGGCAGATACGCAGTATTTT. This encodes CASSTASGADTQYF.

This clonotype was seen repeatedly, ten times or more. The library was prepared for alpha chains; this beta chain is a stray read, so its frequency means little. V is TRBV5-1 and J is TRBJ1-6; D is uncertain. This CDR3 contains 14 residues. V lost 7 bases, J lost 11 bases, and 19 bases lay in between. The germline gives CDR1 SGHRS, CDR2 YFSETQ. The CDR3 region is CASGPGTLATPLHF. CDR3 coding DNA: TGCGCCAGCGGACCCGGAACTTTGGCTACACCCCTCCACTTT.

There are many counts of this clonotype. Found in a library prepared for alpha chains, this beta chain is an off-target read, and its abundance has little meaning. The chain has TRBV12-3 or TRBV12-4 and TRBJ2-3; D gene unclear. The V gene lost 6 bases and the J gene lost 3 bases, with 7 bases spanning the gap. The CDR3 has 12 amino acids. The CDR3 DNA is TGTGCCAGCAGAGAAGTAACAGATACGCAGTATTTT. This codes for CASREVTDTQYF.

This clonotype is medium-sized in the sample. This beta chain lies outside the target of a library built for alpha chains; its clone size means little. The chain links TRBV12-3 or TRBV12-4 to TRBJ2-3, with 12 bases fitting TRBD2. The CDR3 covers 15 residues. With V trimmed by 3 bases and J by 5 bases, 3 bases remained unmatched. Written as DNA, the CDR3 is TGTGCCAGCAGTTTCGGGACTAGCGGGTTAGATACGCAGTATTTT. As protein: CASSFGTSGLDTQYF.

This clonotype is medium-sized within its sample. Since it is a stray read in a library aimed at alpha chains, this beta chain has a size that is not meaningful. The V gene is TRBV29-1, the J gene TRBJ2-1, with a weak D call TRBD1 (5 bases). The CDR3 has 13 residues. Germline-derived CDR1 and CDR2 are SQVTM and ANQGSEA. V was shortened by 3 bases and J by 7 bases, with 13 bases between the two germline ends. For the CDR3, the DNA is TGCAGCGTTGATTCCGCAGGGTGGAATGAGCAGTTCTTC. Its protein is CSVDSAGWNEQFF.

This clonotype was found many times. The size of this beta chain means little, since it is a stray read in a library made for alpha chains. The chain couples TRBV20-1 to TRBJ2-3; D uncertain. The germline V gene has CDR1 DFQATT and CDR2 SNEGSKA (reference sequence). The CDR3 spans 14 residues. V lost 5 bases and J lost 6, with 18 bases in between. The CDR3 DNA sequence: TGCAGTGCTCCTCTAGGTTCACACATGGATACGCAGTATTTT. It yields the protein CSAPLGSHMDTQYF.

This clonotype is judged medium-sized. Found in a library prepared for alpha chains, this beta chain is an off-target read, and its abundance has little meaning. In DNA form, the CDR3 reads TGTGCCAGCAGTTTATACGGGTCTGGGGCCAACGTCCTGACTTTC. Amino acid sequence: CASSLYGSGANVLTF. V usage is TRBV27 and J usage is TRBJ2-6, with no clear D. There are 15 residues in the CDR3. V lost 1 base and J 1 base, leaving 5 bases between the germline ends. The germline gives CDR1 MNHEY, CDR2 SMNVEV (reference sequence).

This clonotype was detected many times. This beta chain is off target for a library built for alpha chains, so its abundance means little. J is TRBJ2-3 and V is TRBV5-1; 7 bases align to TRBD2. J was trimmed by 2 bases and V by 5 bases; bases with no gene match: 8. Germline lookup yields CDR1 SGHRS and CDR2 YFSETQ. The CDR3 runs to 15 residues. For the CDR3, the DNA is TGCGCCAGCAGATCAGGGACTACCAACACAGATACGCAGTATTTT. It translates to CASRSGTTNTDTQYF. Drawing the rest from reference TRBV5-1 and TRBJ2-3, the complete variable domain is KAGVTQTPRYLIKTRGQQVTLSCSPISGHRSVSWYQQTPGQGLQFLFEYFSETQRNKGNFPGRFSGRQFSNSRSEMNVSTLELGDSALYLCASRSGTTNTDTQYFGPGTRLTVL.

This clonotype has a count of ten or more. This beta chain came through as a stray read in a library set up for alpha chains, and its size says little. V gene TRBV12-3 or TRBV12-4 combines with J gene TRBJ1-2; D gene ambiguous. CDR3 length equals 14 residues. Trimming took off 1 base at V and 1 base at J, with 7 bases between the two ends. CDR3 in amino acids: CASSLGARNYGYTF. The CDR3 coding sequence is TGTGCCAGCAGTTTAGGGGCACGTAACTATGGCTACACCTTC.

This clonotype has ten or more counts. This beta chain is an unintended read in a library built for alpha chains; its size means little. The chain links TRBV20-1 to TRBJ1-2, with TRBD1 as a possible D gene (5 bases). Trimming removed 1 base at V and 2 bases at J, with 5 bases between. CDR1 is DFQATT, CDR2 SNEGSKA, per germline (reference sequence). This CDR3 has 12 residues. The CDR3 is CSARGDNYGYTF. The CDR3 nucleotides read TGCAGTGCTAGAGGGGACAACTATGGCTACACCTTC.

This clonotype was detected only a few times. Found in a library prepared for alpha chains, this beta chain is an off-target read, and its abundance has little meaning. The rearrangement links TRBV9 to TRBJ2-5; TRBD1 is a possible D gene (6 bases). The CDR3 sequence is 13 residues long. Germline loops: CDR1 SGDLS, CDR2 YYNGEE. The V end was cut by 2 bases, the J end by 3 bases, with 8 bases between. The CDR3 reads CASSVQGKETQYF. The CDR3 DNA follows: TGTGCCAGCAGCGTCCAGGGGAAAGAGACCCAGTACTTC.

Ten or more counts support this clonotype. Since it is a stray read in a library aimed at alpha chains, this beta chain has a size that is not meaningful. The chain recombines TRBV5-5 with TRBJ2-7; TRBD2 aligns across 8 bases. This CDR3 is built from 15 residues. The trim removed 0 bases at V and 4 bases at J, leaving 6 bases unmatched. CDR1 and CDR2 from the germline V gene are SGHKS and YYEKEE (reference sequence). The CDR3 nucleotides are TGTGCCAGCAGCTTGGTACTAGCGGTTGGGTACGAGCAGTACTTC. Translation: CASSLVLAVGYEQYF.

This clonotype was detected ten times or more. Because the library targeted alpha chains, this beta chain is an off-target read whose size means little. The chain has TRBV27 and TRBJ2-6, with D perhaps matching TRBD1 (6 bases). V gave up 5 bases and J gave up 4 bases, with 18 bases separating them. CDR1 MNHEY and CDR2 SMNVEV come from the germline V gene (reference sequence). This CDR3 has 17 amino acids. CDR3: CASSPNQGLVGANVLTF. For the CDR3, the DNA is TGTGCCAGCAGTCCGAACCAGGGGCTCGTAGGGGCCAACGTCCTGACTTTC. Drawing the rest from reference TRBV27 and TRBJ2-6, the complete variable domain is EAQVTQNPRYLITVTGKKLTVTCSQNMNHEYMSWYRQDPGLGLRQIYYSMNVEVTDKGDVPEGYKVSRKEKRNFPLILESPSPNQTSLYFCASSPNQGLVGANVLTFGAGSRLTVL.

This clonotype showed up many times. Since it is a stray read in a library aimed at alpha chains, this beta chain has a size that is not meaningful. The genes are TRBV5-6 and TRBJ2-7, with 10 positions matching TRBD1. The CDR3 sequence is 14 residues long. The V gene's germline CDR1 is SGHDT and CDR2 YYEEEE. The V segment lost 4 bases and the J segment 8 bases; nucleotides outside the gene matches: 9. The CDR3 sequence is CASSPGTGDLKQYF. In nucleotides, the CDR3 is TGTGCCAGCAGCCCCGGGACAGGGGATTTGAAGCAGTACTTC.

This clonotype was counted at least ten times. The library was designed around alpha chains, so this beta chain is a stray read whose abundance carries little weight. CDR3: CASSLIWEETQYF. DNA for the CDR3: TGTGCCAGCAGTTTAATATGGGAAGAGACCCAGTACTTC. This chain links TRBV12-3 or TRBV12-4 with TRBJ2-5, with D hard to call. Trimming pared 2 bases from V and 3 bases from J, leaving 7 bases between. This CDR3 comprises 13 residues.

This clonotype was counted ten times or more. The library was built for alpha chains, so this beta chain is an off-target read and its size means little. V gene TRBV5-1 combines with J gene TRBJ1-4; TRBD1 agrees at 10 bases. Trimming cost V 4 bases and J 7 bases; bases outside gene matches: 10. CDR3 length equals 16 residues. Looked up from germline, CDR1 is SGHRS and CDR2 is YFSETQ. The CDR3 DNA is TGCGCCAGCAGCCCGGGACAGGGGAGGTTACCTGAAAAACTGTTTTTT. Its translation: CASSPGQGRLPEKLFF. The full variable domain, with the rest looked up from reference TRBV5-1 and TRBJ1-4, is KAGVTQTPRYLIKTRGQQVTLSCSPISGHRSVSWYQQTPGQGLQFLFEYFSETQRNKGNFPGRFSGRQFSNSRSEMNVSTLELGDSALYLCASSPGQGRLPEKLFFGSGTQLSVL.

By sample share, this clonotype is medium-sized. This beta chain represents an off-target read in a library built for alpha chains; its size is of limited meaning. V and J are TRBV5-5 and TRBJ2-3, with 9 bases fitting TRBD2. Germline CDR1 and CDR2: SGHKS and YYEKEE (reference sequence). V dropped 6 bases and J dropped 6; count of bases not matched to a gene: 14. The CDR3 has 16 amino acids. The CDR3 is CASTLRLLAGSDTQYF. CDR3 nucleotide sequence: TGTGCCAGCACCCTTAGGTTACTAGCGGGTAGCGATACGCAGTATTTT.

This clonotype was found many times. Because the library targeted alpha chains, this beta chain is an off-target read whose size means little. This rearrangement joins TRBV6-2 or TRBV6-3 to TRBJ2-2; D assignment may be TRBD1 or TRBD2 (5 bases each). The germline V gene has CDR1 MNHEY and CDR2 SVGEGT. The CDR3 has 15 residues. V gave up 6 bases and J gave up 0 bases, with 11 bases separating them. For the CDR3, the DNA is TGTGCCAGCAGCCCCGGGACGGCGAACACCGGGGAGCTGTTTTTT. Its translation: CASSPGTANTGELFF.

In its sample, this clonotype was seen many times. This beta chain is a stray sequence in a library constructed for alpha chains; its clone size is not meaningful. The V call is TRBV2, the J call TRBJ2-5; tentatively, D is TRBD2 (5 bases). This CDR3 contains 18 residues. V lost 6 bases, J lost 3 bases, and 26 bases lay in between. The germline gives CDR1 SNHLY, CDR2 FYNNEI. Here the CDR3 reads CASSGGLTRTRQEETQYF. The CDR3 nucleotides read TGTGCCAGCAGCGGCGGCCTCACTCGGACTCGCCAGGAAGAGACCCAGTACTTC.

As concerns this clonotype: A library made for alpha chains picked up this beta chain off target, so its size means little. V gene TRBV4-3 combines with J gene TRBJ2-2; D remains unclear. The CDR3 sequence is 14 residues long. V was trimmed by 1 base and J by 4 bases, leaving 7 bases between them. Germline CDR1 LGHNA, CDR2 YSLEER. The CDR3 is CASSQGASTGELFF. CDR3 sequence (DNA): TGCGCCAGCAGCCAAGGGGCTTCCACCGGGGAGCTGTTTTTT.

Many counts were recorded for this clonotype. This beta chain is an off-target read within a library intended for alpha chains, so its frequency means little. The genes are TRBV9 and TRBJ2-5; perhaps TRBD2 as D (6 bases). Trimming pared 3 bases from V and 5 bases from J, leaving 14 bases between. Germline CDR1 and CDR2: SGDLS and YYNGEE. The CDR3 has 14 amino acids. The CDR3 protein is CASSAGTGRETQYF. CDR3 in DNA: TGTGCCAGCAGCGCGGGGACTGGCCGCGAGACCCAGTACTTC.

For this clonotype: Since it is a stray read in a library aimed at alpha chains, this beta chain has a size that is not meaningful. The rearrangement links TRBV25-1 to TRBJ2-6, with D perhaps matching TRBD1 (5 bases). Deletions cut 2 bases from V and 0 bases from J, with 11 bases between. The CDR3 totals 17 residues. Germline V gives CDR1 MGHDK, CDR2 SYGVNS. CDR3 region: CASSETGYSSGANVLTF. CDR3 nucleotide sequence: TGTGCCAGCAGTGAAACAGGATATAGCTCTGGGGCCAACGTCCTGACTTTC.

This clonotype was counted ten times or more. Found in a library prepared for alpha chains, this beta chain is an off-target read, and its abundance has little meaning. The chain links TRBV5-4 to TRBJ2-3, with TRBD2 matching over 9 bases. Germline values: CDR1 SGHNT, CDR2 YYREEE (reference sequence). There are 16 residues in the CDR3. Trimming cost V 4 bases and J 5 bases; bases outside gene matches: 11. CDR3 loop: CASSNGGSGGGDTQYF. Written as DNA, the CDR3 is TGTGCCAGCAGCAATGGGGGTAGCGGGGGAGGAGATACGCAGTATTTT.